One T cell receptor beta chain is described in this entry. This record belongs to a study of blood T cell repertoires in COVID-19. Overall study context: The samples span acute and convalescent COVID-19 from the United States, Italy and Spain. Sources were T cells, B-cell-depleted T cells, or PBMCs; the material itself was cDNA or gDNA.

Looked up from germline, CDR1 is SEHNR and CDR2 is FQNEAQ (reference sequence). The CDR3 is 18 amino acids. The junction had 10 bases not matched to a gene; V was cut back by 2 bases and J by 3 bases. Assay used: immunoSEQ multiplex PCR; TCRdb lists only in-frame clones, some missing. Among 250,000 to 350,000 clones listed, roughly 90% were seen once. Cohorts were determined from participant-reported clinical history. Donors in Cohort 3 counted as recovered after two negative PCRs, clearance, or symptom resolution. This receptor was obtained from a woman between 25 and 40 years old who had recovered from COVID-19. The specimen sequenced was PBMCs or T cells enriched from blood (not recorded which). This rearrangement joins TRBV7-9 to TRBJ2-3, with 11 bases aligning to TRBD1. For the CDR3, the DNA is TGTGCCAGCAGCTTAAGCGGGACAGGGGGAGTTATAACAGATACGCAGTATTTT. It translates to CASSLSGTGGVITDTQYF.